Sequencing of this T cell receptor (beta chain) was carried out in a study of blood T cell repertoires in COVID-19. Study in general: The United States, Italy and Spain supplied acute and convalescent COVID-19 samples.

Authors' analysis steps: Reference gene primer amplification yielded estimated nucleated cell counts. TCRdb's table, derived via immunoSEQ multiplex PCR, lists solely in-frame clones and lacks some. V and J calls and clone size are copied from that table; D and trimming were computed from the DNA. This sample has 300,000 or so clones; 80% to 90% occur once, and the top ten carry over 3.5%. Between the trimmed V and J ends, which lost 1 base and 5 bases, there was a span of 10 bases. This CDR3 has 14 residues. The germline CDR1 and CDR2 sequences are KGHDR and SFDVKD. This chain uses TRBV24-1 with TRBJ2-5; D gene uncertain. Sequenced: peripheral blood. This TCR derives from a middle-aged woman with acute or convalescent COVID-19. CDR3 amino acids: CATSDLARSETQYF. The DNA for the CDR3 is TGTGCCACCAGTGATTTAGCTAGATCGGAGACCCAGTACTTC.